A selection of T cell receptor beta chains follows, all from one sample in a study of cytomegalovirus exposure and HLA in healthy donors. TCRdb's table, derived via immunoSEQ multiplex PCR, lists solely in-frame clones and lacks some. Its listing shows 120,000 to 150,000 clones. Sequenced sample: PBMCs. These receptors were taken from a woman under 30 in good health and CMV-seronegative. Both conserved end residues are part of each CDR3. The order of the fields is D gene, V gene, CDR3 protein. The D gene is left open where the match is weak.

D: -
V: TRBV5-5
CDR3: CASTGTASGVGGEQFF

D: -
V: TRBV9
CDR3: CASSVGPDNEQFF

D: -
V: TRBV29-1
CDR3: CSVGQGGNQPQHF

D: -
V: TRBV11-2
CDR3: CASSLVLGNPGEKLFF

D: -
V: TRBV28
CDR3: CASSPSLNTGELFF

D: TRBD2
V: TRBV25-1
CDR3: CASSKAGTSYWSEQFF

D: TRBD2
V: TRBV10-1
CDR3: CASSDPGGYEQYF

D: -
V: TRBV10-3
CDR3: CAISASTFYGYTF

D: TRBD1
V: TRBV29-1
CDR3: CSVGTGGTEAFF

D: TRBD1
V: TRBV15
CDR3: CATSKGQSTDTQYF

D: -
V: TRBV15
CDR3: CATSRFTGSYNEQFF

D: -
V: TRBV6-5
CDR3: CASSYMGQLETQYF

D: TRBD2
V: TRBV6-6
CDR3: CASDPSGLNTGELFF

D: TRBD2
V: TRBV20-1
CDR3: CSARGTRKFF

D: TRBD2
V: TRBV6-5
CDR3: CASSYRTSGRGEQFF

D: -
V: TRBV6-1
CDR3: CASSDRGTNTEAFF

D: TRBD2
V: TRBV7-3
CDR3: CASSAGLAPYEQYF

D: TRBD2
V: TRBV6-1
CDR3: CASSELLAGGPGTDTQYF

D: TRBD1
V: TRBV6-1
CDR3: CASRTGTGGSYEQYF

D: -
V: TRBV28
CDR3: CASKSQDSNYGYTF

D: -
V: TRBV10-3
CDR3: CAISEQADNEQFF

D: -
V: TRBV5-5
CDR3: CASSGGTPGTEAFF

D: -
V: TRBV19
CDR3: CASSGGRGNTEAFF

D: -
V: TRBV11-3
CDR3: CASSLIRDRETQYF

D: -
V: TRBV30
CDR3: CAWTRSRPSGEAFF

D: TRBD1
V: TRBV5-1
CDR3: CASSLLDRGDGYTF

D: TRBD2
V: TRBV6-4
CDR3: CASRALGREIDTQYF

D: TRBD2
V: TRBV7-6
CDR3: CASSEGLAVNTGELFF

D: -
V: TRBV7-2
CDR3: CASLSRGVGSYNEQFF

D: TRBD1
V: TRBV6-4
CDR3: CASSDSGTGSNEQFF

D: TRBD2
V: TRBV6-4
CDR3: CASSPTSGSPNEQFF

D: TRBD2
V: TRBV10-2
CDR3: CASSDLLAGLKTQYF

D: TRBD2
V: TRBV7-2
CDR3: CASSLTSGWIDTQYF

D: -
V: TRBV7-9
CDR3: CASSLRDSYNSPLHF

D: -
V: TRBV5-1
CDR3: CASSFLGMRERADTQYF

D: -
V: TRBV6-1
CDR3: CAIRLVDTQYF

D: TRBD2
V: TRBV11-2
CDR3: CASSSGLAGSTDTQYF

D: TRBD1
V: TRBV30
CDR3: CASQTGLNTEAFF

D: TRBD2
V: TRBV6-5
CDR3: CASRAGYSYNEQFF